This T cell receptor (beta chain) was captured by sequencing in a study of CD8 T cells in ankylosing spondylitis (TCRdb year 2017). As for the study more broadly: The study profiled T cell receptor beta repertoires in healthy donors and ankylosing spondylitis patients to find disease-linked TCR variants. In total, the full study cohort was made up of roughly 100 healthy donors and approximately 27 ankylosing spondylitis patients. Peripheral blood was sampled, and synovial fluid was additionally collected from ankylosing spondylitis patients.

Reads for this sample came from an Illumina HiSeq 2500. Quantitative 5'-RACE with molecular barcodes was used to prepare TCR beta libraries. The study's processing was this. To identify disease-linked TCR variants, a new computational method was used, one built on a probabilistic model of VDJ rearrangement. The public reads were reprocessed in TCRdb via fastp at Q25 and MiXCR, keeping in-frame beta chains. Entries that share a CDR3 protein sequence are merged under the most common genes and DNA. TCRdb's processing, not the study's, gives the V and J calls here. The sample data list approximately 540,000 distinct CDR3 sequences, and approximately 12% of these were observed just once. Of the sample, approximately 6.2% is held by the ten largest clones. On this clonotype: Its antigen target is currently unknown. No base qualities exist here, and no much larger clone lies one base off it.

Overall study results and their limits: According to the report, matched synovial fluid samples from ankylosing spondylitis patients were significantly enriched for the disease-linked clones. The disease-linked clones showed a CD8+ phenotype and occurred at relatively low frequencies in peripheral blood. A TCR beta motif of about 8 highly homologous amino acid variants appeared characteristic of blood from ankylosing spondylitis patients. Some of the motif variants had been reported before in the synovial fluid and blood of reactive arthritis patients, a finding that suggests common disease-initiation mechanisms.

Sequenced input: blood, either unsorted or a sorted T cell fraction (not recorded which). This TCR derives from a male donor with ankylosing spondylitis.

The bases are TGTGCCAGCAGTTCGCGGGACTACCTATACAATGAGCAGTTCTTC. Translated, this gives CASSSRDYLYNEQFF. The sequence joins TRBV27 to TRBJ2-1; the central 7 bases match TRBD2. Reading from cysteine to phenylalanine, the CDR3 counts 15 amino acids. Just CDR3 DNA is preserved here, 45 bases in frame from base 1. V is pruned by 4 bases and J by 4 bases, leaving 7 bases of the junction without a gene match. Taken from the germline V gene (reference sequence), the CDR1 and CDR2 loops are MNHEY and SMNVEV.